These 13 T cell receptor beta chains originate from one sample sequenced in a study of blood T cells in healthy people across ages. The authors ran a second PCR of about 7 to 11 cycles using a sample-barcoded 5' primer and a J-beta primer mix. TCRdb recomputed calls from the 5' RACE reads with MiXCR, one row per CDR3 protein. The table lists about 730,000 distinct CDR3 sequences, around 46% of them singletons. Specimen: blood. The source is a woman aged 60 to 75 in good health.

This rearrangement joins TRBV6-1 to TRBJ1-2, with D perhaps TRBD1 (6 bases). Trimming shortened V by 6 bases and J by 7 bases, and 21 bases separated the two germline ends. The germline gives CDR1 MNHNS, CDR2 SASEGT. CDR3 size: 15 residues. The CDR3 loop is CASSQTGGGLGGYTF. CDR3 in DNA: TGTGCCAGCAGCCAGACAGGAGGAGGTTTGGGTGGCTACACCTTC.

This clonotype was observed once. This chain connects TRBV12-3 or TRBV12-4 to TRBJ2-3; 7 bases map to TRBD2. Trimming cost V 2 bases and J 4 bases; bases outside gene matches: 6. The CDR3 covers 15 residues. The CDR3 loop is CASSLFGGSADTQYF. CDR3 in DNA: TGTGCCAGCAGTTTATTTGGCGGGAGTGCAGATACGCAGTATTTT.

V and J are TRBV5-1 and TRBJ2-5; 10 positions agree with TRBD2. V shed 1 base, J shed 5 bases, and the junction held 11 bases outside the gene matches. This CDR3 is built from 17 residues. Germline V CDR1 and CDR2: SGHRS, YFSETQ. CDR3 DNA sequence: TGCGCCAGCAGCTTGAAATGGGGAACTAGCGGGAAGGAGACCCAGTACTTC. Encoded protein: CASSLKWGTSGKETQYF.

Only a few counts were recorded for this clonotype. CDR3 sequence: CASIPQGASGNEKLFF. CDR3 in DNA: TGTGCCAGCATTCCACAGGGGGCGTCTGGGAATGAAAAACTGTTTTTT. This chain uses TRBV7-9 with TRBJ1-4; 9 bases match TRBD1. The V gene's germline CDR1 is SEHNR and CDR2 FQNEAQ (reference sequence). The CDR3 has 16 residues. The V segment lost 7 bases and the J segment 5 bases; nucleotides outside the gene matches: 11.

The chain employs TRBV20-1 and TRBJ2-1, with TRBD2 identical over 7 bases. J gave up 10 bases and V 4 bases, and 10 bases lay outside the gene matches. CDR3 length equals 13 residues. The germline V gene encodes CDR1 DFQATT and CDR2 SNEGSKA (reference sequence). The CDR3 DNA reads as TGCAGTGCTAAAGTGGGAGGGCCATGGGAGCAGTTCTTC. It specifies CSAKVGGPWEQFF.

This clonotype has only a few counts. The J gene is TRBJ2-5, the V gene TRBV9; D possibly matches TRBD1 or TRBD2 (6 bases each). V was trimmed by 4 bases and J by 5 bases, leaving 15 bases between them. The CDR3 is made up of 14 amino acids. CDR1 is SGDLS, CDR2 YYNGEE, per germline. The CDR3 bases are TGTGCCAGCAGCCCCACCGGGGGCGTTGAGACCCAGTACTTC. Its protein product is CASSPTGGVETQYF.

The chain joins TRBV7-3 to TRBJ2-5; 7 bases align to TRBD2. This CDR3 comprises 16 residues. Germline V gene data show CDR1 as SGHTA and CDR2 as FQGTGA. J gave up 11 bases and V 5 bases, and 20 bases lay outside the gene matches. For the CDR3, the DNA is TGTGCCAGCAGCCCCAACCCCGGGAGGCGGTTTAATGAGCAGTACTTC. This encodes CASSPNPGRRFNEQYF.

A few counts support this clonotype. This chain uses TRBV11-2 with TRBJ2-3; 9 bases map to TRBD2. This CDR3 is built from 16 residues. V dropped 1 base and J dropped 6; count of bases not matched to a gene: 8. CDR1 is SGHAT, CDR2 FQNNGV, per germline. The CDR3, as DNA: TGTGCCAGCAGCTTAGGTCTAGCGGGGAACGGCGATACGCAGTATTTT. This translates into CASSLGLAGNGDTQYF.

This chain joins TRBV6-6 and TRBJ2-3, with 9 bases matching TRBD1. The CDR3 contains 16 residues. The germline V gene encodes CDR1 MNHNY and CDR2 SVGAGI (reference sequence). The junction had 6 bases not matched to a gene; V was cut back by 4 bases and J by 1 base. The CDR3 nucleotides read TGTGCCAGCAGTTGGGACAGGGTTGGGGGCACAGATACGCAGTATTTT. It encodes CASSWDRVGGTDTQYF.

In regard to this clonotype: The junction departs from the called germline gene at one end, perhaps through a read error. The chain employs TRBV5-1 and TRBJ2-1; no reliable D call. This CDR3 has 14 residues. Germline CDR1 SGHRS, CDR2 YFSETQ. CDR3 residues: CASSLGRLDNEQFF. The CDR3, as DNA: TGCGCCAGCAGCTTGGGACGGTTAGACAATGAACAGTTCTTC.

A single count supports this clonotype. The chain joins TRBV6-5 to TRBJ2-1; 7 positions match TRBD2. The J call is in doubt because the DNA end fits TRBJ2-7 better. This CDR3 region has 15 residues. From germline, CDR1 is MNHEY and CDR2 SVGAGI. CDR3 sequence: CASSRTQGGYNEQYF. The CDR3, as DNA: TGTGCCAGCAGCCGGACCCAGGGAGGGTACAATGAGCAGTACTTC.

The chain has TRBV20-1 and TRBJ2-2, with D hard to call. V was shortened by 0 bases and J by 1 base, with 9 bases between the two germline ends. The CDR3 has 15 residues. Germline-derived CDR1 and CDR2 are DFQATT and SNEGSKA (reference sequence). This CDR3 is CSARDRAGNTGELFF. CDR3 DNA: TGCAGTGCTAGAGATAGGGCAGGGAACACCGGGGAGCTGTTTTTT.

The chain joins TRBV18 to TRBJ2-5; the D is unclear. The CDR3 is made up of 16 amino acids. The V gene's germline CDR1 is KGHSH and CDR2 LQKENI. V lost 0 bases to trimming and J lost 11 bases, with 22 bases between them. CDR3 in DNA: TGTGCCAGCTCACCACCACCCGGATACACCTACAATGAGCAGTACTTC. Its translation: CASSPPPGYTYNEQYF.